These 30 T cell receptor beta chains originate from one sample sequenced in a study of blood T cell repertoires in COVID-19. Sequenced by immunoSEQ multiplex PCR; TCRdb stores in-frame clones only, minus some. This sample yields around 140,000 clones, of which approximately 80% are seen a single time; 10% belongs to the top ten. Specimen: peripheral blood. Receptor source: a man aged 60 to 69 with active or convalescent COVID-19.

The V call is TRBV7-2, the J call TRBJ2-1; D is possibly TRBD1 (5 bases). There are 14 residues in the CDR3. Between the trimmed V and J ends, which lost 5 bases and 8 bases, there was a span of 16 bases. Germline V gene sequence: CDR1 SGHTA, CDR2 FQGNSA. For the CDR3, the DNA is TGTGCCAGCAGCCCAGGGTTTTACAATGATGAGCAGTTCTTC. Translation gives CASSPGFYNDEQFF. The complete variable domain, with remaining parts taken from reference TRBV7-2 and TRBJ2-1, reads GAGVSQSPSNKVTEKGKDVELRCDPISGHTALYWYRQSLGQGLEFLIYFQGNSAPDKSGLPSDRFSAERTGGSVSTLTIQRTQQEDSAVYLCASSPGFYNDEQFFGPGTRLTVL.

This chain connects TRBV5-1 to TRBJ2-1; maybe TRBD1 (5 bases). In germline, CDR1 is SGHRS, CDR2 YFSETQ. Between the trimmed V and J ends, which lost 7 bases and 2 bases, there was a span of 13 bases. The CDR3 consists of 14 residues. CDR3 loop: CASGRGNTYNEQFF. The CDR3 DNA reads TGCGCCAGCGGTAGGGGTAATACCTACAATGAGCAGTTCTTC.

V usage is TRBV5-6 and J usage is TRBJ1-6; 7 bases agree with TRBD1. J lost 6 bases, V lost 4 bases, and 10 bases had no gene match. Germline CDR1 reads SGHDT; CDR2 reads YYEEEE. This CDR3 is 16 amino acids long. CDR3 sequence: CASSLNRDSSNSPLHF. CDR3 nucleotide sequence: TGTGCCAGCAGCCTGAACCGGGACAGCAGTAATTCACCCCTCCACTTT.

The chain uses TRBV9 and TRBJ1-5, with a weak D call TRBD1 (6 bases). Germline V CDR1 and CDR2: SGDLS, YYNGEE. The CDR3 is 15 residues long. The V end lost 0 bases, the J end lost 3 bases, and 10 bases lay between the germline ends. The CDR3 reads CASSVGHRDNQPQHF. The CDR3 nucleotides read TGTGCCAGCAGCGTAGGCCACAGGGACAATCAGCCCCAGCATTTT.

The gene calls are TRBV5-4 and TRBJ2-7; a weak D match, TRBD2 (5 bases). V lost 3 bases, J lost 5 bases, and 9 bases lay in between. The CDR3 covers 12 residues. The germline V gene has CDR1 SGHNT and CDR2 YYREEE (reference sequence). CDR3 bases: TGTGCCAGCAGCTCTTTGAGGGACGAGCAGTACTTC. As protein: CASSSLRDEQYF.

The chain is built from TRBV5-1 and TRBJ1-2, with D perhaps TRBD1 (6 bases). CDR1 SGHRS and CDR2 YFSETQ come from the germline V gene. CDR3 length: 13 amino acids. V lost 4 bases and J lost 6, with 13 bases in between. Here the CDR3 reads CASSKLGGDGYTF. CDR3 bases: TGCGCCAGCAGCAAGCTAGGGGGAGATGGCTACACCTTC.

The chain has TRBV6-2 or TRBV6-3 and TRBJ2-1; no clear D. This CDR3 is built from 13 residues. Germline loops: CDR1 MNHEY, CDR2 SVGEGT. V was trimmed by 4 bases and J by 8 bases, leaving 12 bases between them. The CDR3 sequence: CASSSRLTHEQFF. CDR3 in DNA: TGTGCCAGCAGTTCTAGGTTAACCCATGAGCAGTTCTTC.

The rearrangement uses TRBV10-2 and TRBJ2-3; D is unclear. Trimming removed 8 bases from V and 3 bases from J, with 6 bases in between. The CDR3 spans 11 residues. Germline V lookup: CDR1 WSHSY, CDR2 SAAADI. The DNA of the CDR3 is TGCGCCAGCTCTATGACAGATACGCAGTATTTT. Its translation is CASSMTDTQYF.

V and J are TRBV19 and TRBJ1-5; TRBD1 might be the D (6 bases). Germline CDR1 and CDR2: LNHDA and SQIVND (reference sequence). This CDR3 comprises 14 residues. The germline V and J ends were trimmed by 4 bases and 11 bases, with 18 bases remaining between them. In DNA, the CDR3 is TGTGCCAGTAGTAGACGCTCCGGGACAACGGCCCAGCATTTT. Its translation is CASSRRSGTTAQHF.

This clone came up once. This chain links TRBV18 with TRBJ2-2; maybe TRBD2 (6 bases). Germline V CDR1 and CDR2: KGHSH, LQKENI. The CDR3 extends over 15 amino acids. V was shortened by 6 bases and J by 5 bases, with 16 bases between the two germline ends. CDR3 region: CASSPGTPRTGELFF. DNA for the CDR3: TGTGCCAGCTCTCCCGGGACTCCGAGGACCGGGGAGCTGTTTTTT.

The chain has TRBV7-9 and TRBJ2-3; 7 nucleotides line up with TRBD2. The CDR3 spans 15 residues. The J segment lost 0 bases and the V segment lost 4 bases, leaving 4 bases of the junction unmatched. Germline CDR1 and CDR2: SEHNR and FQNEAQ (reference sequence). CDR3 DNA: TGTGCCAGCAGCTCAACGCGGGGGAGCACAGATACGCAGTATTTT. It is translated as CASSSTRGSTDTQYF. Using reference TRBV7-9 and TRBJ2-3 for the parts outside the CDR3, the full variable domain is DTGVSQNPRHKITKRGQNVTFRCDPISEHNRLYWYRQTLGQGPEFLTYFQNEAQLEKSRLLSDRFSAERPKGSFSTLEIQRTEQGDSAMYLCASSSTRGSTDTQYFGPGTRLTVL.

This clone was seen only a few times. This chain connects TRBV12-5 to TRBJ2-5, with 7 positions matching TRBD1. V was pared by 6 bases and J by 6 bases, with 25 bases of the junction left unmatched. Germline-derived CDR1 and CDR2 are LGHNT and FRNRAP. CDR3 length: 19 amino acids. The CDR3 sequence is CASGSPKRSTGLSVKTQYF. In nucleotides, the CDR3 is TGTGCTAGTGGGTCACCGAAAAGATCGACAGGGTTGAGCGTGAAGACCCAGTACTTC.

The CDR3 coding sequence is TGTGCCAGTAGCCGACAGGGGTCCGCTAACTATGGCTACACCTTC. Translated: CASSRQGSANYGYTF. This chain joins TRBV19 and TRBJ1-2; 8 positions agree with TRBD1. The CDR3 length is 15 residues. The J segment lost 0 bases and the V segment lost 6 bases, leaving 6 bases of the junction unmatched. Germline CDR1 reads LNHDA; CDR2 reads SQIVND (reference sequence).

A single count supports this clone. This chain's CDR3 is CASRTDFGEETQYF. The CDR3 DNA sequence: TGTGCCAGCAGGACAGATTTCGGAGAAGAGACCCAGTACTTC. The chain couples TRBV27 to TRBJ2-5, with TRBD1 as a possible D gene (5 bases). CDR1 MNHEY and CDR2 SMNVEV come from the germline V gene (reference sequence). The CDR3 sequence is 14 residues long. Trimming took off 6 bases at V and 3 bases at J, with 14 bases between the two ends.

Worth noting for this clone: Other nucleotide sequences in the sample specify the same CDR3. The chain has TRBV19 and TRBJ1-6, with D possibly matching TRBD1 (6 bases). V lost 4 bases to trimming and J lost 10 bases, with 11 bases between them. The CDR3 sequence is 13 residues long. From germline, CDR1 is LNHDA and CDR2 SQIVND (reference sequence). The CDR3 sequence: CASSTGANSPLHF. For the CDR3, the DNA is TGTGCCAGTAGTACAGGGGCTAACTCACCCCTCCACTTT. The complete variable domain, with remaining parts taken from reference TRBV19 and TRBJ1-6, reads DGGITQSPKYLFRKEGQNVTLSCEQNLNHDAMYWYRQDPGQGLRLIYYSQIVNDFQKGDIAEGYSVSREKKESFPLTVTSAQKNPTAFYLCASSTGANSPLHFGNGTRLTVT.

In this sample, this clone turned up once. This chain connects TRBV15 to TRBJ1-2; D possibly corresponds to TRBD1 (6 bases). Germline CDR1 reads LNHNV; CDR2 reads YYDKDF (reference sequence). The CDR3 loop spans 15 amino acids. Trimming removed 1 base from V and 1 base from J, with 10 bases in between. This CDR3 is CATSRGQVDNYGYTF. The CDR3 DNA follows: TGTGCCACCAGCAGAGGACAGGTAGATAACTATGGCTACACCTTC.

This clone was seen many times. The chain employs TRBV5-8 and TRBJ2-3, with 12 bases fitting TRBD1. Germline values: CDR1 SGHTS, CDR2 YDEGEE. This CDR3 is built from 16 residues. The V and J ends lost 4 bases and 4 bases, in that order; junction bases with no gene match: 7. Here the CDR3 reads CASSLPGQGAADTQYF. CDR3 coding DNA: TGTGCCAGCAGCCTCCCGGGACAGGGGGCCGCAGATACGCAGTATTTT. Full variable domain (remainder filled in from reference TRBV5-8 and TRBJ2-3): EAGVTQSPTHLIKTRGQQATLRCSPISGHTSVYWYQQALGLGLQFLLWYDEGEERNRGNFPPRFSGRQFPNYSSELNVNALELEDSALYLCASSLPGQGAADTQYFGPGTRLTVL.

The chain carries TRBV3-1 (or the pseudogene TRBV3-2) and TRBJ1-2, with D possibly matching TRBD1 (6 bases). With 5 bases removed from V and 5 bases from J, the gap between germline ends came to 9 bases. Germline CDR1 is LGHDT and CDR2 is YNNKEL (reference sequence). The CDR3 consists of 12 residues. The CDR3 loop is CASSSQGYGYTF. DNA of the CDR3: TGTGCCAGCAGCTCACAGGGTTATGGCTACACCTTC.

This clone was found a few times. The rearrangement uses TRBV6-4 and TRBJ1-3; weak D call: TRBD1 (5 bases). The CDR3 consists of 19 residues. The ends were cut back, 0 bases at V and 1 base at J, with 19 bases in the middle. Germline-derived CDR1 and CDR2 are MRHNA and SNTAGT. The CDR3 protein is CASSDSGREGRLSGNTIYF. The DNA for the CDR3 is TGTGCCAGCAGTGACTCTGGGAGGGAGGGGCGCCTTTCTGGAAACACCATATATTTT.

A few counts support this clone. CDR3 loop: CAYHGDRLTEAFF. The CDR3 nucleotides are TGTGCCTACCATGGGGACAGGCTCACTGAAGCTTTCTTT. The genes are TRBV30 and TRBJ1-1; 8 bases fit TRBD1. Losses at the gene ends were 7 bases for V and 4 bases for J; bases not matched to a gene: 8. From germline, CDR1 is GTSNPN and CDR2 SVGIG (reference sequence). This CDR3 contains 13 residues.

This clone was seen just once. The J gene is TRBJ2-7, the V gene TRBV15; 9 bases line up with TRBD1. The germline CDR1 and CDR2 sequences are LNHNV and YYDKDF (reference sequence). This CDR3 has 16 amino acids. With V trimmed by 5 bases and J by 3 bases, 11 bases remained unmatched. Here the CDR3 DNA reads TGTGCCACCAGCCGAGTCGGGACAGGGCGTCGCTACGAGCAGTACTTC. It is translated as CATSRVGTGRRYEQYF.

This clone was detected only once. The chain is built from TRBV12-3 or TRBV12-4 and TRBJ1-1; the D gene is possibly TRBD1 (5 bases). The CDR3 is 13 residues long. The V gene lost 7 bases and the J gene lost 1 base, with 10 bases spanning the gap. The CDR3 DNA sequence: TGTGCCAGCACCGCGACAGAGAACACTGAAGCTTTCTTT. Translating it yields CASTATENTEAFF.

The chain combines TRBV5-8 with TRBJ1-3; 10 bases agree with TRBD1. Trimming at V came to 4 bases and at J to 4 bases, leaving 8 bases not matched to a gene. CDR1 is SGHTS, CDR2 YDEGEE, per germline. The CDR3 length is 16 residues. The CDR3 here is CASSLKGQGVGNTIYF. DNA for the CDR3: TGTGCCAGCAGCCTAAAAGGACAGGGGGTAGGAAACACCATATATTTT.

V and J are TRBV24-1 and TRBJ2-3; 11 nucleotides line up with TRBD1. This CDR3 contains 17 residues. Germline V gene lookup returns CDR1 KGHDR and CDR2 SFDVKD. Trimming took 4 bases from V and 6 from J; bases not matched to a gene: 11. CDR3 DNA: TGTGCCACCAGTGAGCCGGGACAGGGGGACTTTATCGATACGCAGTATTTT. Translating it yields CATSEPGQGDFIDTQYF.

The chain uses TRBV25-1 and TRBJ2-2; D call uncertain. CDR3 length equals 14 residues. CDR1 is MGHDK and CDR2 is SYGVNS in the germline V gene. V was trimmed by 4 bases and J by 1 base, leaving 7 bases between them. The DNA of the CDR3 is TGTGCCAGCAGTGCGGCAGGGAACACCGGGGAGCTGTTTTTT. This gives the protein CASSAAGNTGELFF.

This clone turned up a few times. The V and J genes are TRBV7-2 and TRBJ2-7, with 10 bases identical to TRBD1. This CDR3 contains 14 residues. The germline V gene has CDR1 SGHTA and CDR2 FQGNSA. Unmatched junction bases numbered 6, after V lost 5 bases and J lost 5 bases. The CDR3: CASSPGQGKDEQYF. The CDR3 nucleotides are TGTGCCAGCAGCCCGGGACAGGGGAAGGACGAGCAGTACTTC.

The rearrangement joins TRBV5-4 to TRBJ2-5, with TRBD1 matching 7 bases. This CDR3 spans 15 amino acids. With V trimmed by 4 bases and J by 5 bases, 11 bases remained unmatched. Germline CDR1 is SGHNT and CDR2 is YYREEE (reference sequence). CDR3 amino acids: CASSPFDRVGETQYF. In DNA, the CDR3 is TGTGCCAGCAGCCCTTTCGACAGGGTGGGGGAGACCCAGTACTTC.

This clone showed up just once. The chain uses TRBV18 and TRBJ1-1; TRBD1 aligns across 8 bases. Germline values: CDR1 KGHSH, CDR2 LQKENI. CDR3 length equals 15 residues. Trimming took 3 bases from V and 0 from J; bases not matched to a gene: 3. CDR3 region: CASSPWDRLNTEAFF. The DNA for the CDR3 is TGTGCCAGCTCACCCTGGGACAGGTTGAACACTGAAGCTTTCTTT.

As to this clone: Other DNA sequences in the same sample also yield this CDR3. V is TRBV6-5 and J is TRBJ2-7, with D possibly being TRBD1 (6 bases). With 8 bases removed from V and 3 bases from J, the gap between germline ends came to 17 bases. This CDR3 has 14 residues. CDR1 MNHEY and CDR2 SVGAGI come from the germline V gene. This CDR3 reads CASRTGTFFYEQYF. In DNA, the CDR3 is TGTGCCAGCCGAACCGGGACATTCTTCTACGAGCAGTACTTC.

The rearrangement joins TRBV5-1 to TRBJ2-2; TRBD2 aligns across 11 bases. J was trimmed by 2 bases and V by 1 base; bases with no gene match: 10. The CDR3 runs 19 residues. Germline CDR1 is SGHRS and CDR2 is YFSETQ. CDR3 amino acids: CASSLMLAGGPANTGELFF. The DNA of the CDR3 is TGCGCCAGCAGCTTGATGTTAGCGGGAGGGCCAGCTAACACCGGGGAGCTGTTTTTT.